In this sample, the clone carrying this TCR beta chain turned up many times. No antigen is known for it. TCR alpha and beta CDR3 regions were amplified from RNA using iRepertoire nested multiplex PCR. TCRdb re-analysed the multiplex PCR reads in MiXCR, keeping a single row per CDR3 protein. Of approximately 88,000 distinct CDR3 sequences detected, about a quarter appear once; the ten largest clones hold roughly 7%. The sample comes from a study of glioma-infiltrating T cells. The study, taken as a whole, reports: Above-expected tissue-blood divergence occurred in all gliomas, most in low-grade ones. CDR3 overlap between tissue and blood was very small.

Germline V gives CDR1 DFQATT, CDR2 SNEGSKA (reference sequence). The V and J ends lost 5 bases and 2 bases, in that order; junction bases with no gene match: 7. The CDR3 loop spans 15 amino acids. The rearrangement links TRBV20-1 to TRBJ2-7; 12 nucleotides line up with TRBD2. The sequencing sample was made of glioma tissue, nonneoplastic brain tissue, or PBMCs (not recorded which). The source of this sequence is a human donor with low-grade glioma or glioblastoma, undergoing nonglioma brain surgery, or in good health (not recorded which). In nucleotides, the CDR3 is TGCAGTGCTCCCGGGACTAGCGGGCCACCCTACGAGCAGTACTTC. Amino acid sequence: CSAPGTSGPPYEQYF.